The T cell receptor beta chain under discussion was sequenced for a study of technical replicates of blood from several donors. Using immunoSEQ multiplex PCR, the repertoire was profiled, and TCRdb retains in-frame clones only, with some absent. Among 62,000 or so clones listed, around nine tenths were seen once. Germline V gene lookup returns CDR1 SGHRS and CDR2 YFSETQ. This CDR3 contains 16 residues. The V gene end was trimmed by 1 base and the J gene end by 4 bases; junction bases not matched to a gene: 7. This clone has just one count. The sequence came from a human donor in good health. Some clones in this sample may be carry-over from other donors' samples. Sequencing used PBMCs. The chain recombines TRBV5-1 with TRBJ2-3, with TRBD1 matching 9 bases. The CDR3 reads CASSLTGGQRADTQYF. CDR3 in DNA: TGCGCCAGCAGCTTGACAGGGGGCCAGCGGGCAGATACGCAGTATTTT.